This T cell receptor (beta chain) comes out of a study of PD-L1 blockade in urothelial cancer. Study-wide context: It was at 3 weeks (second dose) and 6 weeks after treatment start that blood was analyzed. Researchers found blood samples held a median of roughly 140,000 T cells.

Germline loops: CDR1 LNHDA, CDR2 SQIVND (reference sequence). This CDR3 is built from 15 residues. Losses at the gene ends were 4 bases for V and 5 bases for J; bases not matched to a gene: 6. Generated by immunoSEQ multiplex PCR, the TCRdb table keeps only in-frame clones and is missing some. This table has over 70,000 clones, roughly 83% appearing once. Time point reported: peripheral blood 6 weeks after treatment start. The source is a man between 65 and 79 years old with urothelial cancer. The sequenced sample was PBMCs, obtained around atezolizumab (anti-PD-L1) treatment. This chain links TRBV19 with TRBJ1-4; TRBD1 matches 8 bases. The CDR3 protein is CASSTLQGVNEKLFF. CDR3 bases: TGTGCCAGTAGTACCCTACAGGGGGTAAATGAAAAACTGTTTTTT.